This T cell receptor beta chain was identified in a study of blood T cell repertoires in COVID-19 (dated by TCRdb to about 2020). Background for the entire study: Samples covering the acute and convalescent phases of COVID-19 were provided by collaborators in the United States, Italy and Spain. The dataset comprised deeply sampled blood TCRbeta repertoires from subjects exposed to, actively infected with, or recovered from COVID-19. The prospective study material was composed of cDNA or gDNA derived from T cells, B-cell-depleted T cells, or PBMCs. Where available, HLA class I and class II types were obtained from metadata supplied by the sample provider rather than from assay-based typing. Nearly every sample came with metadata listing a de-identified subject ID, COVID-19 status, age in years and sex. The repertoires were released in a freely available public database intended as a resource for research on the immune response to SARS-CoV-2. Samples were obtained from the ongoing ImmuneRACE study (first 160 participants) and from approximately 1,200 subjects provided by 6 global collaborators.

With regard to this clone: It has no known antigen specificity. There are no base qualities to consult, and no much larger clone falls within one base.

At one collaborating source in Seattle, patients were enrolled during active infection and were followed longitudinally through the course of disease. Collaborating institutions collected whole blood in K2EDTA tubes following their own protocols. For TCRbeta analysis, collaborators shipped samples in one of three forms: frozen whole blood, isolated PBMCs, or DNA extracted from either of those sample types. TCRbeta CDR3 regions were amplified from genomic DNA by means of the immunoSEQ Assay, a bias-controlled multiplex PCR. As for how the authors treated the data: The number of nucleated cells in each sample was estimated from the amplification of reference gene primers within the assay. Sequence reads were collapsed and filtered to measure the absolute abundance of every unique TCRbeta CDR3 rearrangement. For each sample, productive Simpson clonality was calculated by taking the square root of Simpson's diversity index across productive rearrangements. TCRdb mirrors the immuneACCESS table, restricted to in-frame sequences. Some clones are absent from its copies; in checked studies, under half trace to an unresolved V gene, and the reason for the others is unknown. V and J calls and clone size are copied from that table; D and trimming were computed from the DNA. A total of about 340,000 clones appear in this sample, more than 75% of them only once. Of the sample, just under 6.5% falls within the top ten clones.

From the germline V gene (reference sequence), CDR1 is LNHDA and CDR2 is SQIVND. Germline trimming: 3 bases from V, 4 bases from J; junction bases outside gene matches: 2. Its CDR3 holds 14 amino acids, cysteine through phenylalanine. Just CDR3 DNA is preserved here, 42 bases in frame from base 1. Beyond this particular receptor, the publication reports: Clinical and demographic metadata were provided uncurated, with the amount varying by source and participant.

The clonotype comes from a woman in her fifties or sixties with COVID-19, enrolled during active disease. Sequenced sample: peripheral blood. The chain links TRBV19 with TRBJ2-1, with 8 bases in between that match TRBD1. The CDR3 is CASSIQGAYNEQFF. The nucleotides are TGTGCCAGTAGTATTCAGGGGGCTTACAATGAGCAGTTCTTC.